The next 9 T cell receptor beta chains were all read from a single sample in a study of shared clonotypes between healthy human individuals. Generated by immunoSEQ multiplex PCR, the TCRdb table keeps only in-frame clones and is missing some. The profile shows some 2,400,000 clones, approximately 96% of them singletons. The sample taken for sequencing was naive CD4+ T cells sorted from blood. Subset noted: CD45RA+ positively selected. Source of these receptors: a man in his late teens or twenties in good health.

The chain combines TRBV6-5 with TRBJ2-3, with a tentative D call TRBD2 (5 bases). This CDR3 spans 14 amino acids. Germline CDR1 reads MNHEY; CDR2 reads SVGAGI. The V end lost 7 bases, the J end lost 2 bases, and 13 bases lay between the germline ends. The CDR3: CASKRPGYTDTQYF. The CDR3 DNA follows: TGTGCCAGCAAGCGCCCGGGGTACACAGATACGCAGTATTTT.

Comments on this clone: Other nucleotide sequences from this sample produce the same CDR3. CDR3 sequence: CASRTGENTEAFF. Here the CDR3 DNA reads TGCGCCAGCCGTACAGGGGAGAACACTGAAGCTTTCTTT. This rearrangement joins TRBV5-1 to TRBJ1-1, with 7 positions matching TRBD1. The germline V gene encodes CDR1 SGHRS and CDR2 YFSETQ. Losses at the gene ends were 7 bases for V and 1 base for J; bases not matched to a gene: 4. CDR3 length: 13 residues.

This chain links TRBV10-1 with TRBJ2-1, with D perhaps TRBD1 or TRBD2 (6 bases each). The CDR3 has 16 amino acids. The germline V gene encodes CDR1 WNHNN and CDR2 SYGVQD (reference sequence). The ends were cut back, 0 bases at V and 5 bases at J, with 14 bases in the middle. The CDR3 DNA is TGCGCCAGCAGTGAGTCACTAGCAGGGGACCACAATGAGCAGTTCTTC. Translating gives CASSESLAGDHNEQFF.

V and J are TRBV15 and TRBJ1-6; D not resolved. Per germline, CDR1 LNHNV and CDR2 YYDKDF (reference sequence). CDR3 length: 13 residues. V lost 0 bases to trimming and J lost 7 bases, with 4 bases between them. The CDR3, as DNA: TGTGCCACCAGCAGAGATGTAAATTCACCCCTCCACTTT. Translated: CATSRDVNSPLHF.

The rearrangement uses TRBV29-1 and TRBJ1-1; TRBD1 aligns across 8 bases. This CDR3 is 16 amino acids long. Germline-derived CDR1 and CDR2 are SQVTM and ANQGSEA. Germline trimming cut 4 bases from V and 0 bases from J; bases unmatched to any gene: 10. The CDR3 DNA reads TGCAGCGTTGTCAAGGACAGGGTGGGCATGAACACTGAAGCTTTCTTT. Its translation: CSVVKDRVGMNTEAFF.

The chain couples TRBV6-5 to TRBJ2-1, with D possibly called TRBD1 or TRBD2 (5 bases each). The CDR3 covers 14 residues. V was trimmed by 10 bases and J by 2 bases, leaving 15 bases between them. Germline CDR1 is MNHEY and CDR2 is SVGAGI. CDR3 protein: CATTRGVPYNEQFF. CDR3 nucleotide sequence: TGTGCCACCACTAGAGGGGTTCCCTACAATGAGCAGTTCTTC.

V gene TRBV30 combines with J gene TRBJ2-7, with 7 bases fitting TRBD1. Germline CDR1 is GTSNPN and CDR2 is SVGIG (reference sequence). V was pared by 1 base and J by 5 bases, with 14 bases of the junction left unmatched. This CDR3 is 16 amino acids long. The CDR3 coding sequence is TGTGCCTGGAGTGCCAACAGGGGAGCCCTTTGGAACGAGCAGTACTTC. This encodes CAWSANRGALWNEQYF.

V usage is TRBV7-9 and J usage is TRBJ1-2; no clear D gene. V lost 0 bases and J 9 bases, leaving 5 bases between the germline ends. The CDR3 runs to 11 residues. Germline CDR1 reads SEHNR; CDR2 reads FQNEAQ (reference sequence). The CDR3 DNA follows: TGTGCCAGCAGCTTAGCGGGTCGCTACACCTTC. Translation gives CASSLAGRYTF.

The chain recombines TRBV7-2 with TRBJ2-5; 7 bases fit TRBD1. Trimming at V came to 5 bases and at J to 1 base, leaving 10 bases not matched to a gene. From germline, CDR1 is SGHTA and CDR2 FQGNSA. The CDR3 extends over 16 amino acids. This chain's CDR3 is CASSPRVRGIQETQYF. DNA of the CDR3: TGTGCCAGCAGCCCTAGGGTCAGGGGGATCCAAGAGACCCAGTACTTC. Full variable domain (missing parts from reference TRBV7-2 and TRBJ2-5): GAGVSQSPSNKVTEKGKDVELRCDPISGHTALYWYRQSLGQGLEFLIYFQGNSAPDKSGLPSDRFSAERTGGSVSTLTIQRTQQEDSAVYLCASSPRVRGIQETQYFGPGTRLLVL.